This record covers a single TCR beta chain. Expressed TCRB transcripts got sequenced, as all isolated RNA was reverse transcribed. Here immunoSEQ multiplex PCR was the method, and the copy in TCRdb shows in-frame clones only, minus some. The sample lists about 45,000 clones; 51% were seen once. The data were taken from a study of beta chain features in type 1 diabetes. Germline V gives CDR1 MDHEN, CDR2 SYDVKM. Unmatched junction bases numbered 4, after V lost 8 bases and J lost 7 bases. This CDR3 has 11 residues. The sequence derives from a woman aged 18-29 years in good health. The chain recombines TRBV28 with TRBJ1-1; 7 bases are a match to TRBD1. The material sequenced was Tregs from blood. The DNA for the CDR3 is TGTGCCAGCGTACAGGGGAATGAAGCTTTCTTT. Encoded protein: CASVQGNEAFF.